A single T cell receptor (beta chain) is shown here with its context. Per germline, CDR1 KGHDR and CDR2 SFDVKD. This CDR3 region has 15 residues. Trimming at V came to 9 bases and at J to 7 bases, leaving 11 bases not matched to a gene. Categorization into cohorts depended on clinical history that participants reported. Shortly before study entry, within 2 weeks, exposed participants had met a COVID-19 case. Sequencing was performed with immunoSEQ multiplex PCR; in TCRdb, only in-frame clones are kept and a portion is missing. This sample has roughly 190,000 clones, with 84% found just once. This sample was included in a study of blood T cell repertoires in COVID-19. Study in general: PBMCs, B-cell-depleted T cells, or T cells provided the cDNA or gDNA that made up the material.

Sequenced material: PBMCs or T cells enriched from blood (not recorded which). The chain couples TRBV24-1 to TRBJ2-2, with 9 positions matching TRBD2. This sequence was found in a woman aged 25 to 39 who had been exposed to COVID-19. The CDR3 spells CATGNGLARIGELFF. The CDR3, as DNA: TGTGCCACCGGGAATGGACTAGCGAGAATCGGGGAGCTGTTTTTT.